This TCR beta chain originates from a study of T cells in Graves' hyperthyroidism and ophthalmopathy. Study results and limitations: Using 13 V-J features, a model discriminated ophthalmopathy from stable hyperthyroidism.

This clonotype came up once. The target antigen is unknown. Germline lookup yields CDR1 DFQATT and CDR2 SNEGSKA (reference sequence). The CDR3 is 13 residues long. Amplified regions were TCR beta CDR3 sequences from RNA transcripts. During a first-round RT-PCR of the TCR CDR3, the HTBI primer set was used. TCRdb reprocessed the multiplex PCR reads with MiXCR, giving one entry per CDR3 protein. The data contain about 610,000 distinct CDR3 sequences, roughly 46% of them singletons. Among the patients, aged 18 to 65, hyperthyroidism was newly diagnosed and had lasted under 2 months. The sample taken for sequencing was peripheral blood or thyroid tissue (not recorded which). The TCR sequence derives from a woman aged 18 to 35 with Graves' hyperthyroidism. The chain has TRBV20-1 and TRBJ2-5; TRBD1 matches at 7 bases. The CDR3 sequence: CSDRDRPQETQYF. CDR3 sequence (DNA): TGCAGCGACCGGGACAGACCGCAAGAGACCCAGTACTTC.